These T cell receptor beta chains were read from a single sample in a study of T cells in Graves' hyperthyroidism and ophthalmopathy. TCRdb reprocessed the multiplex PCR reads via MiXCR and lists one record per CDR3 protein. Among about 590,000 distinct CDR3 sequences listed, around a sixth were seen once. Sequenced: blood. All receptors come from a woman aged 30 to 39 with Graves' hyperthyroidism. Each CDR3 is given with its conserved first and last residue. The D gene is left open where the match is weak. Only some rows state a clone size, as once, few, many or a class for expanded clones.

d_call clone_size j_call cdr3_length v_call cdr3_aa cdr3_nt
TRBD2 many TRBJ2-7 12 TRBV2 CATMREFGEQYF TGTGCCACCATGCGGGAGTTCGGAGAGCAGTACTTC
. . TRBJ1-1 9 TRBV29-1 CNVAPEAFF TGCAACGTAGCCCCAGAAGCTTTCTTT
. many TRBJ2-2 13 TRBV2 CASSSPGTGELFF TGTGCCAGCAGTTCGCCAGGGACCGGGGAGCTGTTTTTT
TRBD2 many TRBJ2-1 14 TRBV6-5 CASSYLAGYNEQFF TGTGCCAGCAGTTACCTAGCGGGCTACAATGAGCAGTTCTTC
TRBD2 few TRBJ2-7 16 TRBV4-1 CASSRSPQREDYEQYF TGCGCCAGCAGCCGAAGCCCCCAGCGGGAGGACTACGAGCAGTACTTC
. few TRBJ1-1 13 TRBV5-4 CASSLEWTTEAFF TGTGCCAGCAGCTTAGAATGGACTACTGAAGCTTTCTTT
. . TRBJ2-3 16 TRBV15 CATSRERGHHTDTQYF TGTGCCACCAGCAGAGAGAGGGGACACCACACAGATACGCAGTATTTT
TRBD1 many TRBJ2-3 15 TRBV20-1 CSASAGQGFTDTQYF TGCAGTGCTAGTGCGGGACAGGGCTTCACAGATACGCAGTATTTT
. . TRBJ2-2 16 TRBV9 CASSVLSRGGTGELFF TGTGCCAGCAGCGTACTGAGCAGGGGGGGCACCGGGGAGCTGTTTTTT
TRBD1 many TRBJ1-2 16 TRBV7-9 CASSVEVRTGWDGYTF TGTGCCAGCAGCGTCGAAGTCCGGACAGGGTGGGATGGCTACACCTTC
. . TRBJ1-1 21 TRBV5-1 CASSLTSAYEQYFGPGTEAFF .
. many TRBJ2-7 16 TRBV5-5 CASSLAIGAASYEQYF TGTGCCAGCAGCTTGGCGATCGGGGCCGCATCCTACGAGCAGTACTTC
TRBD1 . TRBJ1-4 13 TRBV20-1 CSAINTGDEKLFF TGCAGTGCTATAAACACAGGGGATGAAAAACTGTTTTTT
. few TRBJ2-2 14 TRBV27 CDISKGANTGELFF TGTGACATCTCTAAGGGGGCGAACACCGGGGAGCTGTTTTTT
TRBD2 many TRBJ2-7 15 TRBV20-1 CSASTASGSHYEQYF TGCAGTGCTAGTACGGCTAGCGGGAGTCACTACGAGCAGTACTTC
. . TRBJ1-3 16 TRBV6-2/TRBV6-3 CASSYNMEGPGNTIYF TGTGCCAGCAGTTACAACATGGAAGGACCTGGAAACACCATATATTTT
. few TRBJ2-3 15 TRBV10-1 CASSERRRATDTQYF TGCGCCAGCAGTGAGAGACGGAGAGCCACAGATACGCAGTATTTT
TRBD2 many TRBJ2-5 14 TRBV13 CASSWGLAEETQYF TGTGCCAGCAGCTGGGGACTAGCGGAAGAGACCCAGTACTTC
TRBD1 few TRBJ2-1 16 TRBV15 CATSRVRTGGQNEQFF TGTGCCACCAGCAGAGTTAGGACAGGGGGACAAAATGAGCAGTTCTTC
TRBD1 few TRBJ1-2 13 TRBV7-6 CASSSGQDHGYTF TGTGCCAGCAGCTCCGGACAGGATCATGGCTACACCTTC
. . TRBJ2-7 15 TRBV10-3 CAISAGGQRSYEQYF TGTGCCATCAGTGCCGGCGGGCAAAGGTCCTACGAGCAGTACTTC
. few TRBJ1-4 13 TRBV29-1 CSVFWGANEKLFF TGCAGCGTTTTTTGGGGTGCTAATGAAAAACTGTTTTTT
. many TRBJ2-2 14 TRBV7-2 CASSLGRYTGELFF TGTGCCAGCAGCTTAGGGCGCTACACCGGGGAGCTGTTTTTT
. . TRBJ1-5 13 TRBV19 CASSIFGVQPQHF TGTGCCAGTAGTATTTTTGGGGTCCAGCCCCAGCATTTT
. few TRBJ1-2 15 TRBV6-5 CASSYSTSSDYGYTF TGTGCCAGCAGTTACTCGACGTCTTCGGACTATGGCTACACCTTC
TRBD2 many TRBJ2-1 16 TRBV20-1 CSARDLKAGGYNEQFF TGCAGTGCTAGAGATCTTAAAGCGGGAGGCTACAATGAGCAGTTCTTC
. . TRBJ2-7 17 TRBV27 CASSSYYSRDGSYEQYF TGTGCCAGCAGTTCCTACTATTCTCGGGACGGTTCCTACGAGCAGTACTTC
. many TRBJ2-5 15 TRBV28 CAHGVYGRPQETQYF TGTGCCCACGGGGTATACGGGCGGCCCCAAGAGACCCAGTACTTC
. many TRBJ2-3 12 TRBV20-1 CSARLNADTQYF TGCAGTGCTAGATTGAACGCAGATACGCAGTATTTT